Listed here are 8 T cell receptor beta chains from one sample, sequenced in a study of T-cell memory formation after mild COVID-19. MiXCR, run by TCRdb on the 5' RACE reads, gives a single entry per CDR3 protein. Of approximately 300,000 distinct CDR3 sequences in the sample, approximately 15% were seen once. What was sequenced was PBMCs or a T cell subset sorted from them (not recorded which). The receptors were gathered from a man between 18 and 35 years old who had mild COVID-19 (a few samples of this study predate the infection). Cell type and time point are not known.

This clonotype appeared a few times. This chain links TRBV7-9 with TRBJ2-3; TRBD2 is a possible D gene (5 bases). This CDR3 region has 17 residues. Trimming removed 4 bases at V and 2 bases at J, with 19 bases between. Germline V CDR1 and CDR2: SEHNR, FQNEAQ (reference sequence). The CDR3 spells CASSSGARGAVTDTQYF. The DNA of the CDR3 is TGTGCCAGCAGCTCCGGTGCCCGGGGAGCGGTCACAGATACGCAGTATTTT.

The chain combines TRBV20-1 with TRBJ1-3; D unresolved. V lost 3 bases and J 2 bases, leaving 14 bases between the germline ends. CDR1 is DFQATT and CDR2 is SNEGSKA in the germline V gene (reference sequence). The CDR3 spans 15 residues. CDR3 in amino acids: CSASPSAAAGNTIYF. Written as DNA, the CDR3 is TGCAGTGCTAGTCCCTCGGCAGCTGCTGGAAACACCATATATTTT.

This clonotype has at least ten counts. The rearrangement uses TRBV7-2 and TRBJ2-6; D ambiguous. Germline-derived CDR1 and CDR2 are SGHTA and FQGNSA. This CDR3 is built from 17 residues. The V gene lost 2 bases and the J gene lost 0 bases, with 11 bases spanning the gap. The CDR3 DNA reads as TGTGCCAGCAGCTTAATGGGCAGCCTCTCTGGGGCCAACGTCCTGACTTTC. It is translated as CASSLMGSLSGANVLTF.

The chain uses TRBV6-5 and TRBJ1-2; a possible D gene is TRBD1 (5 bases). V lost 2 bases, J lost 0 bases, and 10 bases lay in between. Germline V gives CDR1 MNHEY, CDR2 SVGAGI. The CDR3 has 15 amino acids. CDR3 sequence: CASSYGTETNYGYTF. The DNA of the CDR3 is TGTGCCAGCAGTTACGGGACGGAGACTAACTATGGCTACACCTTC.

The V gene is TRBV29-1, the J gene TRBJ2-4; TRBD1 is a possible D gene (5 bases). The V gene lost 0 bases and the J gene lost 3 bases, with 6 bases spanning the gap. The CDR3 has 13 residues. Germline values: CDR1 SQVTM, CDR2 ANQGSEA. This CDR3 is CSVEDQGKNIQYF. The CDR3 nucleotides are TGCAGCGTTGAAGATCAGGGCAAAAACATTCAGTACTTC.

This chain links TRBV28 with TRBJ2-5; D unresolved. The V end was cut by 4 bases, the J end by 0 bases, with 12 bases between. Germline values: CDR1 MDHEN, CDR2 SYDVKM. The CDR3 totals 15 residues. CDR3 residues: CASSSTEAYQETQYF. Here the CDR3 DNA reads TGTGCCAGCAGTTCCACCGAGGCCTACCAAGAGACCCAGTACTTC.

The chain recombines TRBV10-1 with TRBJ2-7; D is tentatively TRBD1 or TRBD2 (5 bases each). Germline assignment: CDR1 WNHNN and CDR2 SYGVQD (reference sequence). Deletions cut 3 bases from V and 0 bases from J, with 9 bases between. The CDR3 is made up of 14 amino acids. The CDR3 bases are TGCGCCAGCAGTGATGGGGGAAGCTCCTACGAGCAGTACTTC. As protein: CASSDGGSSYEQYF.

This clonotype has just a few counts. This sequence joins TRBV19 and TRBJ2-7; D perhaps matches TRBD2 (5 bases). Germline CDR1 and CDR2: LNHDA and SQIVND (reference sequence). V dropped 7 bases and J dropped 3 bases, with 16 bases sitting between them. The CDR3 is 14 residues long. The CDR3 protein is CASTASSFSYEQYF. DNA of the CDR3: TGTGCCAGTACAGCTAGCTCCTTTAGCTACGAGCAGTACTTC.